The T cell receptor beta chain under discussion was sequenced for a study of T cells in women clearing cervical HPV infection. Study-level information: Case blood was drawn a median approximately 150 days after lesion detection. Study-wide results and caveats: Unknown T-cell numbers per sample may underlie the richness differences.

HPV was found by MY09/MY11 PCR and dot-blot genotyping. Turning to this clone: Its antigen remains unknown. The read is 3 residues too short to cover the CDR3 end, so that end is filled in from the germline J gene.

Trimming removed 6 bases at V and 3 bases at J, with 10 bases between. The length of the CDR3 is 13 residues. Germline values: CDR1 LGHNA, CDR2 YNFKEQ. Average input was approximately 1,100 ng genomic DNA for immunoSEQ TCR beta CDR3 amplification. Only in-frame clones appear in the TCRdb table, and some are missing; sequencing was by immunoSEQ multiplex PCR. The table for this sample gives about 34,000 clones. Sample: blood buffy coat. The receptor comes from a woman between 18 and 70 years old with a cervical HPV16 infection that either progressed to CIN3+ or cleared (not recorded which). The chain joins TRBV4-2 to TRBJ2-3, with D possibly being TRBD1 (6 bases). Incomplete CDR3 DNA: TGTGCCAGCAGACCAGGGGAAACAGATACG. Protein: CASRPGETDT. Given in full, the CDR3 is CASRPGETDTQYF.